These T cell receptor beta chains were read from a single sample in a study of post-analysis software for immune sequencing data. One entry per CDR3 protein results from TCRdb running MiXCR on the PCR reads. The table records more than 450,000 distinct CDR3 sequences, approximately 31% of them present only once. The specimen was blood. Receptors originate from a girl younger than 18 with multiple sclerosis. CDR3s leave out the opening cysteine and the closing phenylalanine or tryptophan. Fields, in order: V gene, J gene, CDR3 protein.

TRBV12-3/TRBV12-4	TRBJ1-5	ASSFGGAGGQPQH
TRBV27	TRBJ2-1	ASPLVAVEQF
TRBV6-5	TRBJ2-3	ASRERGRSSTDTQY
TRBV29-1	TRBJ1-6	SVSTGSSYNSPLH
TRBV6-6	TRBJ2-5	ASSASVKKETQY
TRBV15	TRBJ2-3	ATSRDLAGRTDTQY
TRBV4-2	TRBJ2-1	ASSSRGGGDNEQF
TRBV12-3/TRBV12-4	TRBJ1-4	ASRTGVWEKLF
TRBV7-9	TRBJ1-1	ASSLSLFTGQGQNTEAF
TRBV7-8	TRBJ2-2	ASGGSTLGNTGELF
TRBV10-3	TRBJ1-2	AIKSRGTGDFFYGYT
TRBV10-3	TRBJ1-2	AISEGPPNYGYT
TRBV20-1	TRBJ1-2	SATQATAPDGYT
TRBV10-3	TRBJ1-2	AISEWRASYGYT
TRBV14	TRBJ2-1	ASSQDPGLQF
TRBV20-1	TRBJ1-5	SARDGVQPQH
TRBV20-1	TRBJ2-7	SAERGNPYEQY
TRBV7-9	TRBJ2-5	ASSWRGGQETQY
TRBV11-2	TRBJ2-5	ASSLGEKEAQY
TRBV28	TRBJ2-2	ASSGQGPGTGELF
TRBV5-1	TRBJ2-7	ASSWAASGGFSYEQY
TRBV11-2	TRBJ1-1	ASSLDGGGRQNTEAF
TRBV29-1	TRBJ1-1	SVPRSNTEAF
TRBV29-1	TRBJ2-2	SVSGGAHTGELF
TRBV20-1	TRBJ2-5	SASGGYNEQY
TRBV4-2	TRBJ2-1	ASSQTSSYDEQF
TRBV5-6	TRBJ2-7	ASSYQGPGEQY
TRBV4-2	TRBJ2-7	ASSQDWGSGDYEQY
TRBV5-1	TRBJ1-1	ASSLWGESVEAF
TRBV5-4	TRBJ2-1	ASSSPPAGGRNEQF
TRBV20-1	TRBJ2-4	SALSGGAKNIQY
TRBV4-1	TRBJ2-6	ASSQIGVPGANVLT